The sequence of this T cell receptor beta chain was determined in a study of blood T cell repertoires in COVID-19. Looking at the study overall: From the United States, Italy and Spain came samples of acute and convalescent COVID-19. PBMCs, B-cell-depleted T cells, or T cells provided the cDNA or gDNA that made up the material.

Using immunoSEQ multiplex PCR, the repertoire was profiled, and TCRdb retains in-frame clones only, with some absent. The sample lists some 200,000 clones, 84% occurring once. This clonotype originated in a woman of 80 years or more with active or convalescent COVID-19. Material for sequencing was peripheral blood.

The DNA of the CDR3 is TGTGCCAGCGGCAGGAGAAGCGCGGGGAAAGAGACCCAGTACTTC. Translation: CASGRRSAGKETQYF. The chain has TRBV5-6 and TRBJ2-5, with a weak D call TRBD2 (6 bases). CDR1 is SGHDT and CDR2 is YYEEEE in the germline V gene. The CDR3 contains 15 residues. V lost 7 bases and J lost 3, with 19 bases in between.